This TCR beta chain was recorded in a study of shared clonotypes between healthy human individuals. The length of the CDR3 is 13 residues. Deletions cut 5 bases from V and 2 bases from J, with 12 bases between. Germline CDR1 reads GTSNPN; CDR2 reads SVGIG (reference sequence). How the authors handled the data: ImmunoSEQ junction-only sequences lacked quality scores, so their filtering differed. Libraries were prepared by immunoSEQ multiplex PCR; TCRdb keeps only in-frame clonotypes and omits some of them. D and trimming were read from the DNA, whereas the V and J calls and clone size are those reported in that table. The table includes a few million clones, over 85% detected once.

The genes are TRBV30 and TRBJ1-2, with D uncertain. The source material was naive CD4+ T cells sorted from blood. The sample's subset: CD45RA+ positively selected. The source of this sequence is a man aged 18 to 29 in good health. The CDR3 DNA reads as TGTGCCTGGGTCAACAACGCGAACTATGGCTACACCTTC. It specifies CAWVNNANYGYTF.